This record concerns one TCR beta chain sequence. The antigen is not known. This CDR3 is built from 13 residues. Germline CDR1 reads MNHEY; CDR2 reads SMNVEV (reference sequence). V was cut by 2 bases and J by 7 bases, with 11 bases left in between. The data were taken from a study of cytomegalovirus exposure and HLA in healthy donors. Study outcomes and limitations: It was reported that the classifier diagnosed cytomegalovirus status with high specificity and sensitivity in both the original and validation cohorts. Researchers reported that a few CMV-associated chains were confirmed in vitro as CMV antigen-specific. Later analysis showed TCR association rates varying by HLA locus, highest for DRB1 and lowest for HLA-C.

Each donor's status was that of a healthy bone marrow donor. Amplification used 60 Vbeta primers and 13 Jbeta primers. Generated by immunoSEQ multiplex PCR, the TCRdb table keeps only in-frame clones and is missing some. This sample has 30,000 to 40,000 clones; around 60% occur once, and the top ten carry over 20%. Sequenced: PBMCs. The gene calls are TRBV27 and TRBJ1-1; D remains ambiguous. This TCR was sampled from a man between 50 and 59 years old in good health and CMV-seropositive. The CDR3 region has the DNA TGTGCCAGCAGTTTAGCCCGTGGGCTTGAAGCTTTCTTT. Its protein is CASSLARGLEAFF.